Below are 23 T cell receptor beta chains sequenced from a single sample in a study of spatial heterogeneity in lung cancer. Sample time point: blood at routine non-recurrence follow-up after resection. Each CDR3 protein gets one entry after TCRdb re-called the 5' RACE reads with MiXCR. The data hold around 98,000 distinct CDR3 sequences, with around 19% observed a single time. This material consisted of PBMCs, taken at follow-up. The origin of the receptors is a male donor with early-stage non-small cell lung cancer.

This clonotype showed up many times. CDR3 in DNA: TGTGCCAGCAGCTTGAGCGGGGGGCGTGGGACCCAGTACTTC. Its protein product is CASSLSGGRGTQYF. The chain combines TRBV7-2 with TRBJ2-5, with TRBD2 matching 9 bases. J was trimmed by 7 bases and V by 3 bases; bases with no gene match: 6. The germline V gene encodes CDR1 SGHTA and CDR2 FQGNSA. There are 14 residues in the CDR3.

This chain joins TRBV2 and TRBJ2-1; TRBD1 matches 8 bases. J gave up 10 bases and V 7 bases, and 9 bases lay outside the gene matches. Germline V CDR1 and CDR2: SNHLY, FYNNEI. CDR3 length: 13 residues. The CDR3 region is CASKPQGAGEQFF. The CDR3, as DNA: TGTGCCAGCAAGCCCCAGGGGGCGGGCGAGCAGTTCTTC.

The gene calls are TRBV10-3 and TRBJ1-6; TRBD1 is a possible D gene (6 bases). The ends were cut back, 4 bases at V and 9 bases at J, with 10 bases in the middle. CDR1 is ENHRY and CDR2 is SYGVKD in the germline V gene. The CDR3 is made up of 13 amino acids. The CDR3 loop reads CAISAGQISPLHF. The CDR3 region has the DNA TGTGCCATCAGTGCCGGACAGATTTCACCCCTCCACTTT.

The CDR3 spells CASSLVRAGQDTQYF. In DNA, the CDR3 is TGTGCCAGCAGCTTAGTCCGAGCAGGGCAGGATACGCAGTATTTT. This rearrangement joins TRBV7-2 to TRBJ2-3, with D possibly being TRBD1 (5 bases). The CDR3 covers 15 residues. V lost 1 base and J 6 bases, leaving 14 bases between the germline ends. CDR1 is SGHTA, CDR2 FQGNSA, per germline.

This clonotype was found many times. CDR3 sequence (DNA): TGTGCCAGCCAAAGGGACCCGAGCTCTGGAAACACCATATATTTT. Translation gives CASQRDPSSGNTIYF. The chain couples TRBV2 to TRBJ1-3; D possibly corresponds to TRBD1 (5 bases). CDR3 length: 15 residues. The germline V gene has CDR1 SNHLY and CDR2 FYNNEI. With 8 bases removed from V and 0 bases from J, the gap between germline ends came to 14 bases.

This clonotype was detected a few times. The chain couples TRBV5-1 to TRBJ2-3; the match to TRBD1 covers 7 bases. Germline-derived CDR1 and CDR2 are SGHRS and YFSETQ. V shed 3 bases, J shed 0 bases, and the junction held 7 bases outside the gene matches. The CDR3 is 16 amino acids. In DNA form, the CDR3 reads TGCGCCAGCAGCTCCTGGACAGGCACTAGCACAGATACGCAGTATTTT. Residues: CASSSWTGTSTDTQYF.

The CDR3 bases are TGTGCCACCAGTGATCCCAAAGAGGCAGTGGATACGCAGTATTTT. It translates to CATSDPKEAVDTQYF. The chain combines TRBV24-1 with TRBJ2-3; D is unresolved. Germline V gene sequence: CDR1 KGHDR, CDR2 SFDVKD. CDR3 length: 15 amino acids. Trimming pared 3 bases from V and 6 bases from J, leaving 15 bases between.

This clonotype was seen more than once but under ten times. The chain uses TRBV11-2 and TRBJ1-1, with D perhaps matching TRBD1 (6 bases). The V and J ends lost 1 base and 1 base respectively, with 10 bases between them. The CDR3 contains 15 residues. Looked up from germline, CDR1 is SGHAT and CDR2 is FQNNGV. The CDR3 region is CASSLGTGRNTEAFF. For the CDR3, the DNA is TGTGCCAGCAGCTTAGGTACAGGGCGGAACACTGAAGCTTTCTTT. The whole variable domain, filled in from reference TRBV11-2 and TRBJ1-1, reads EAGVAQSPRYKIIEKRQSVAFWCNPISGHATLYWYQQILGQGPKLLIQFQNNGVVDDSQLPKDRFSAERLKGVDSTLKIQPAKLEDSAVYLCASSLGTGRNTEAFFGQGTRLTVV.

The genes are TRBV4-1 and TRBJ2-5; unclear D gene. This CDR3 comprises 13 residues. V was shortened by 10 bases and J by 0 bases, with 12 bases between the two germline ends. Looked up from germline, CDR1 is MGHRA and CDR2 is YSYEKL. CDR3 DNA sequence: TGCGCCACCTCGAGGAGCGACCAAGAGACCCAGTACTTC. Translating gives CATSRSDQETQYF.

CDR3: CSAREQRGRGYEQYF. CDR3 nucleotides: TGCAGTGCTAGAGAGCAGCGCGGGAGAGGGTACGAGCAGTACTTC. The chain employs TRBV20-1 and TRBJ2-7; 7 nucleotides align to TRBD2. The V gene end was trimmed by 0 bases and the J gene end by 4 bases; junction bases not matched to a gene: 9. The germline gives CDR1 DFQATT, CDR2 SNEGSKA (reference sequence). This CDR3 region has 15 residues.

This clonotype was detected a few times. The rearrangement joins TRBV2 to TRBJ2-5; TRBD1 might be the D (6 bases). The germline CDR1 and CDR2 sequences are SNHLY and FYNNEI. V was clipped by 6 bases and J by 5 bases, with 10 bases between them. The CDR3 runs to 12 residues. DNA for the CDR3: TGTGCCAGCAGGCCAGGGGCGGAGACCCAGTACTTC. Amino acids: CASRPGAETQYF.

The genes are TRBV27 and TRBJ1-2; D may be TRBD1 (5 bases). Germline loops: CDR1 MNHEY, CDR2 SMNVEV (reference sequence). This CDR3 spans 15 amino acids. Trimming shortened V by 5 bases and J by 2 bases, and 15 bases separated the two germline ends. CDR3 loop: CASSNSRTLNYGYTF. In nucleotides, the CDR3 is TGTGCCAGCAGTAACAGTCGGACACTCAACTATGGCTACACCTTC.

This CDR3 reads CASSLPGNQPQHF. The CDR3 coding sequence is TGTGCCAGCAGCTTGCCGGGAAATCAGCCCCAGCATTTT. The chain couples TRBV5-5 to TRBJ1-5; D unclear. The CDR3 runs 13 residues. Trimming shortened V by 1 base and J by 4 bases, and 6 bases separated the two germline ends. Germline CDR1 and CDR2: SGHKS and YYEKEE (reference sequence).

J is TRBJ2-2 and V is TRBV4-1; 12 bases are shared with TRBD2. The CDR3 is 19 residues long. Germline values: CDR1 MGHRA, CDR2 YSYEKL. The ends lost 2 bases at V and 6 bases at J; junction bases unmatched: 13. This CDR3 is CASSQLGASGRAVAGELFF. CDR3 DNA: TGCGCCAGCAGCCAACTCGGGGCTAGCGGGAGGGCGGTGGCCGGGGAGCTGTTTTTT.

This clonotype was detected a few times. The V and J genes are TRBV12-3 or TRBV12-4 and TRBJ2-2, with 8 bases fitting TRBD2. With V trimmed by 5 bases and J by 1 base, 3 bases remained unmatched. The CDR3 length is 15 residues. The CDR3 nucleotides read TGTGCCAGCAGTGAAAGCGGGAGGAACACCGGGGAGCTGTTTTTT. Amino acids: CASSESGRNTGELFF.

This clonotype turned up a few times. The gene calls are TRBV3-1 and TRBJ2-2; D gene unclear. The germline gives CDR1 LGHDT, CDR2 YNNKEL (reference sequence). Trimming took off 0 bases at V and 0 bases at J, with 8 bases between the two ends. CDR3 length: 16 amino acids. The CDR3 loop is CASSQDRPANTGELFF. The DNA for the CDR3 is TGTGCCAGCAGCCAAGATCGACCAGCGAACACCGGGGAGCTGTTTTTT.

This clonotype has a handful of counts. This rearrangement joins TRBV4-1 to TRBJ1-2, with a weak D call TRBD1 (5 bases). V was clipped by 1 base and J by 1 base, with 10 bases between them. The CDR3 runs 15 residues. Germline V lookup: CDR1 MGHRA, CDR2 YSYEKL. CDR3 DNA: TGCGCCAGCAGCCAAGTGACAGACGGTAACTATGGCTACACCTTC. Amino acids: CASSQVTDGNYGYTF.

The chain joins TRBV10-2 to TRBJ1-2; 7 nucleotides match TRBD1. The J segment lost 1 base and the V segment lost 2 bases, leaving 7 bases of the junction unmatched. CDR1 WSHSY and CDR2 SAAADI come from the germline V gene. This CDR3 is built from 16 residues. The CDR3: CASSEPWTGDNYGYTF. The DNA of the CDR3 is TGCGCCAGCAGTGAGCCCTGGACAGGAGATAACTATGGCTACACCTTC.

The chain joins TRBV5-1 to TRBJ2-3, with 7 bases identical to TRBD1. The CDR3 extends over 14 amino acids. Germline CDR1 reads SGHRS; CDR2 reads YFSETQ. The ends lost 0 bases at V and 6 bases at J; junction bases unmatched: 4. The CDR3 reads CASSLEGGVDTQYF. CDR3 sequence (DNA): TGCGCCAGCAGCTTGGAAGGGGGCGTTGATACGCAGTATTTT. The full variable domain, its missing parts supplied by reference TRBV5-1 and TRBJ2-3, is KAGVTQTPRYLIKTRGQQVTLSCSPISGHRSVSWYQQTPGQGLQFLFEYFSETQRNKGNFPGRFSGRQFSNSRSEMNVSTLELGDSALYLCASSLEGGVDTQYFGPGTRLTVL.

V usage is TRBV19 and J usage is TRBJ1-2; D call uncertain. The CDR3 covers 15 residues. Germline CDR1 and CDR2: LNHDA and SQIVND (reference sequence). Trimming removed 5 bases from V and 2 bases from J, with 15 bases in between. This chain's CDR3 is CASSPSHRANYGYTF. CDR3 sequence (DNA): TGTGCCAGTAGTCCCTCACACAGAGCCAACTATGGCTACACCTTC.

J is TRBJ1-5 and V is TRBV19; no clear D gene. Germline CDR1 LNHDA, CDR2 SQIVND (reference sequence). The CDR3 extends over 16 amino acids. V was clipped by 5 bases and J by 6 bases, with 20 bases between them. The CDR3 nucleotides are TGTGCCAGTAGTGGAGTTGGGGTAGAGAGAACTCAGCCCCAGCATTTT. Translated: CASSGVGVERTQPQHF.

This clonotype was seen only a few times. The chain couples TRBV27 to TRBJ1-1; possibly TRBD1 for D (6 bases). The CDR3 totals 16 residues. V dropped 5 bases and J dropped 5 bases, with 21 bases sitting between them. Germline values: CDR1 MNHEY, CDR2 SMNVEV (reference sequence). This CDR3 reads CASSPTQDREETEAFF. As DNA, the CDR3 is TGTGCCAGCAGTCCGACTCAGGACAGAGAAGAGACTGAAGCTTTCTTT.

This clonotype was recorded at least ten times. The V and J genes are TRBV11-2 and TRBJ2-1; either TRBD1 or TRBD2 may fit D (6 bases each). Germline V gene sequence: CDR1 SGHAT, CDR2 FQNNGV. The CDR3 totals 15 residues. V was clipped by 5 bases and J by 8 bases, with 19 bases between them. The DNA for the CDR3 is TGTGCCAGCAGCCCTGAGGGGGGAGGCAGGGATGAGCAGTTCTTC. It codes for CASSPEGGGRDEQFF.